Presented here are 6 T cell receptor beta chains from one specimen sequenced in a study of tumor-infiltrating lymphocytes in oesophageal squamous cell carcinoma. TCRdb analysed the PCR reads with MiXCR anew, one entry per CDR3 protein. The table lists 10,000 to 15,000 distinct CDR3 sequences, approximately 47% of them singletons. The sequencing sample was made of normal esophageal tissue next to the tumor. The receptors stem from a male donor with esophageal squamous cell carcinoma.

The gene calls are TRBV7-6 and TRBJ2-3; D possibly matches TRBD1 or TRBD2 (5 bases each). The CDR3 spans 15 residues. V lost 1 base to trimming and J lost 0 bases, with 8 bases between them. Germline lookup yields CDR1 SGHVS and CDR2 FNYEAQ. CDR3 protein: CASSLGGISTDTQYF. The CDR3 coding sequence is TGTGCCAGCAGCTTAGGGGGGATTAGCACAGATACGCAGTATTTT.

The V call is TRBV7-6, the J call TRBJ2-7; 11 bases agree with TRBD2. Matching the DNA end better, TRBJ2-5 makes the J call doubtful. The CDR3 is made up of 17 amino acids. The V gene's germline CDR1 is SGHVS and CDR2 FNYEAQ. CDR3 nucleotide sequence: TGTGCCAGCAGCTTTTCCATCGGGACTAGCGGACAAGAGACCCAGTACTTC. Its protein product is CASSFSIGTSGQETQYF.

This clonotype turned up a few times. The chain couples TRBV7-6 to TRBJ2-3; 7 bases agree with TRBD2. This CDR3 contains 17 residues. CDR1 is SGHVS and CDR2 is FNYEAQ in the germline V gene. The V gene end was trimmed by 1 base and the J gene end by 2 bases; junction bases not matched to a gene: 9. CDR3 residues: CASSLVGTNPLTDTQYF. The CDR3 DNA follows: TGTGCCAGCAGCTTAGTGGGGACTAACCCCCTCACAGATACGCAGTATTTT.

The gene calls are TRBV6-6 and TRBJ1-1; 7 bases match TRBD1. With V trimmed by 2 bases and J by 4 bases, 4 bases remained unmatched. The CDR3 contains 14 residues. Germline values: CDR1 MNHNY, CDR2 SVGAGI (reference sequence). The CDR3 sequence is CASSYRDSPTEAFF. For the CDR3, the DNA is TGTGCCAGCAGTTACCGGGACAGTCCCACTGAAGCTTTCTTT.

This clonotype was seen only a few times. The CDR3 DNA reads TGCGCCAGCAGGATCAGGGATTACGAGCAGTACTTC. This codes for CASRIRDYEQYF. The J gene is TRBJ2-7, the V gene TRBV5-1, with D possibly matching TRBD1 (5 bases). The CDR3 extends over 12 amino acids. CDR1 and CDR2 from the germline V gene are SGHRS and YFSETQ. Deletions cut 5 bases from V and 4 bases from J, with 10 bases between.

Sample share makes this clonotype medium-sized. Written as DNA, the CDR3 is TGTGCCAGCAGCTTAGTAGCGGGGGGGCCTAGGGAGCAGTACTTC. It is translated as CASSLVAGGPREQYF. The chain has TRBV7-2 and TRBJ2-7; 11 bases map to TRBD2. The germline CDR1 and CDR2 sequences are SGHTA and FQGNSA. The trim removed 1 base at V and 7 bases at J, leaving 6 bases unmatched. This CDR3 is 15 amino acids long.